This T cell receptor (beta chain) was found in a study of control samples from healthy donors and cancer patients. TCRdb's copy holds only in-frame clones and misses some; the assay was immunoSEQ multiplex PCR. The table shows roughly 120,000 clones, with around 89% occurring only once. The source of this sequence is a woman between 45 and 65 years old in good health. Sequencing was done on a sample of blood.

CDR3 residues: CASTLTGVNTEAFF. DNA of the CDR3: TGTGCCAGTACCTTGACAGGGGTAAACACTGAAGCTTTCTTT. The J gene is TRBJ1-1, the V gene TRBV19; 8 bases fit TRBD1. V dropped 7 bases and J dropped 2; count of bases not matched to a gene: 6. This CDR3 spans 14 amino acids. Germline assignment: CDR1 LNHDA and CDR2 SQIVND (reference sequence).